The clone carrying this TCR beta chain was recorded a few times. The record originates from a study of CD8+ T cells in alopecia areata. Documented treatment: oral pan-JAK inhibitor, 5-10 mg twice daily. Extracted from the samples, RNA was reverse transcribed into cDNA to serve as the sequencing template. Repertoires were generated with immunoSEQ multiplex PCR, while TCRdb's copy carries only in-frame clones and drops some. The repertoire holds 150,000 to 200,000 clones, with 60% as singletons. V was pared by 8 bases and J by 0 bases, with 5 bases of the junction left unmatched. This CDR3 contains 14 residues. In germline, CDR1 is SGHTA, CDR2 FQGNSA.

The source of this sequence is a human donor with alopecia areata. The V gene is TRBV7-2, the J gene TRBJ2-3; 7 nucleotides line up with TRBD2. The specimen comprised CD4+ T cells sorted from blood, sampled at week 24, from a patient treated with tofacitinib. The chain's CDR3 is CASGPGLSTDTQYF. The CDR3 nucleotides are TGTGCCAGCGGCCCGGGACTAAGCACAGATACGCAGTATTTT.